This passage covers 3 T cell receptor beta chains from one sample sequenced in a study of control samples from healthy donors and cancer patients. The table came from immunoSEQ multiplex PCR; TCRdb's copy has only in-frame clones and leaves some out. The sample has approximately 100,000 clones, roughly 91% seen once. The material sequenced was PBMCs. These receptors came from a man aged 60 to 75 with lung cancer.

This chain joins TRBV28 and TRBJ1-5, with 8 nucleotides matching TRBD1. CDR3 length: 13 residues. Germline V gives CDR1 MDHEN, CDR2 SYDVKM. The V and J ends lost 6 bases and 6 bases, in that order; junction bases with no gene match: 4. The DNA of the CDR3 is TGTGCCAGCAGGGGACAGGTGGCTCAGCCCCAGCATTTT. As protein: CASRGQVAQPQHF.

The V and J genes are TRBV6-5 and TRBJ2-3; TRBD2 agrees at 9 bases. The CDR3 is 15 residues long. The germline V gene has CDR1 MNHEY and CDR2 SVGAGI. V lost 5 bases and J lost 1; bases outside the gene matches: 4. The CDR3 region is CASSRSSGGTDTQYF. CDR3 coding DNA: TGTGCCAGCAGTAGATCTAGCGGGGGCACAGATACGCAGTATTTT.

This clone was counted once. The rearrangement links TRBV7-3 to TRBJ2-1; unclear D gene. This CDR3 spans 15 amino acids. Germline V gives CDR1 SGHTA, CDR2 FQGTGA. V shed 3 bases and J shed 0 bases, with 9 bases lying between them. The CDR3 nucleotides read TGTGCCAGCAGCTTCTCCCCTCGCTCCTACAATGAGCAGTTCTTC. Amino acids: CASSFSPRSYNEQFF.